This paragraph covers one TCR beta chain sequence. Antigen unknown. This specimen comes from a study of Graves' ophthalmopathy and Graves' hyperthyroidism. Overall study findings and caveats: Ophthalmopathy versus stable hyperthyroidism: 13-signature model gave roughly 88% sensitivity, 75% to 83% specificity.

J gave up 5 bases and V 5 bases, and 7 bases lay outside the gene matches. This CDR3 region has 14 residues. Germline lookup yields CDR1 SGHAT and CDR2 FQNNGV. Transcripts of RNA were the source for amplifying TCR beta CDR3 regions. Second-round multiplex PCR followed a first-round RT-PCR using HTBI primers. MiXCR, applied by TCRdb to the multiplex PCR reads, yields one record per CDR3 protein. The profile covers about 480,000 distinct CDR3 sequences, with around 14% appearing a single time and over 7.5% taken by the ten largest. The clonotype comes from a young woman with Graves' ophthalmopathy. Sequenced: blood. This chain connects TRBV11-2 to TRBJ1-1; 8 positions agree with TRBD1. CDR3 sequence: CASSLFNRGTEAFF. The CDR3 coding sequence is TGTGCCAGCAGCCTATTTAACAGGGGGACTGAAGCTTTCTTT. Full variable domain (outside the CDR3, taken from reference TRBV11-2 and TRBJ1-1): EAGVAQSPRYKIIEKRQSVAFWCNPISGHATLYWYQQILGQGPKLLIQFQNNGVVDDSQLPKDRFSAERLKGVDSTLKIQPAKLEDSAVYLCASSLFNRGTEAFFGQGTRLTVV.